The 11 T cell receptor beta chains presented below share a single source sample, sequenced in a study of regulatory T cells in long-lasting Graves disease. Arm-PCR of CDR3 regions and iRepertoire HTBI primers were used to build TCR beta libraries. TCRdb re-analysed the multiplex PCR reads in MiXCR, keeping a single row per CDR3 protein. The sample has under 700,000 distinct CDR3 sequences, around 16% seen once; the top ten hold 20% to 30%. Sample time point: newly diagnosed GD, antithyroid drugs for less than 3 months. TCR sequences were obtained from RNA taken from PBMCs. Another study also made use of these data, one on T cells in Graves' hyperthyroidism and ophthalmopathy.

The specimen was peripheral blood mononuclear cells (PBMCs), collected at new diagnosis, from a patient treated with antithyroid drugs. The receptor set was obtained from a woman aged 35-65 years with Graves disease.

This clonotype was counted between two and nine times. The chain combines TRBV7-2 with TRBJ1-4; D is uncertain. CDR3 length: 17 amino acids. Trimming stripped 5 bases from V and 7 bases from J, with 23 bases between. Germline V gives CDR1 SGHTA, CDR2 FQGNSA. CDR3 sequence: CASSPAPAGVWGEKLFF. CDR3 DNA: TGTGCCAGCAGCCCCGCCCCAGCCGGGGTCTGGGGTGAAAAACTGTTTTTT.

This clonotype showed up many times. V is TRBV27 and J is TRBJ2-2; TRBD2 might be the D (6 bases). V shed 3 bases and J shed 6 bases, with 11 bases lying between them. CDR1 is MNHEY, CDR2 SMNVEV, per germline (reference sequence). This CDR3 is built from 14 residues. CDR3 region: CASSLEGRPGELFF. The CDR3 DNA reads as TGTGCCAGCAGTTTGGAGGGGCGACCCGGGGAGCTGTTTTTT.

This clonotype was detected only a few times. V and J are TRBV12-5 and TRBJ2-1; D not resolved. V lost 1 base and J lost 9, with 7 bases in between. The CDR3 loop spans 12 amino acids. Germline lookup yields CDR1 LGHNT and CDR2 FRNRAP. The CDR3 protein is CASGLALGEQFF. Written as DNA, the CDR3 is TGTGCTAGTGGTTTGGCCTTAGGTGAGCAGTTCTTC.

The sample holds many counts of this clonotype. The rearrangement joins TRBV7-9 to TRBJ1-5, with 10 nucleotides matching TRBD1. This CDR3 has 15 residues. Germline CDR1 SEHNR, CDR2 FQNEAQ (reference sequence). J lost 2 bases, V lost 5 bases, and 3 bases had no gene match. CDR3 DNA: TGTGCCAGCAGCGCGACAGGGGGCGGCAATCAGCCCCAGCATTTT. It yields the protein CASSATGGGNQPQHF.

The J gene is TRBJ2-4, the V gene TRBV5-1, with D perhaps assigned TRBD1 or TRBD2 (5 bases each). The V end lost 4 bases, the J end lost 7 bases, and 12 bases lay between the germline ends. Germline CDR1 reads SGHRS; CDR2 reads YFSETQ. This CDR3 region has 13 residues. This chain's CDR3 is CASSRGVGNIQYF. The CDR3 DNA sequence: TGCGCCAGCAGCAGAGGGGTTGGGAACATTCAGTACTTC.

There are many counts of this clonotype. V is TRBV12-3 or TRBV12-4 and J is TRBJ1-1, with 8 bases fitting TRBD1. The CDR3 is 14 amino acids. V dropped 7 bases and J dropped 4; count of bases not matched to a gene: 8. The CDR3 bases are TGTGCCAGCACCCTGACAGGGGTTGCCACTGAAGCTTTCTTT. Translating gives CASTLTGVATEAFF.

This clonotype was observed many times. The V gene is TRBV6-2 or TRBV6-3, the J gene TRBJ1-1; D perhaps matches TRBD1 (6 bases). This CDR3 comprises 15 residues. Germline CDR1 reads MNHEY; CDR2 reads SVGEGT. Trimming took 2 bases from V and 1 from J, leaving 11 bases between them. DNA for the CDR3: TGTGCCAGCAGTTACCCCCAGGGGAAGAACACTGAAGCTTTCTTT. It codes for CASSYPQGKNTEAFF.

CDR3 residues: CASSWRTGLSYNEQFF. The CDR3 DNA follows: TGTGCCAGCAGTTGGCGGACAGGGTTGTCCTACAATGAGCAGTTCTTC. The genes are TRBV12-3 or TRBV12-4 and TRBJ2-1; 8 bases map to TRBD1. V shed 4 bases and J 1 base; nucleotides not matched to a gene: 6. The CDR3 covers 16 residues.

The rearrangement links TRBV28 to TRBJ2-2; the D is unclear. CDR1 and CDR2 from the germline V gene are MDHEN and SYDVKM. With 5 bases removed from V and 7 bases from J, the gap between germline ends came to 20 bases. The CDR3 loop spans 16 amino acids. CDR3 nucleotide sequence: TGTGCCAGCAGTCGACTCCCCCCGGGTCGGTTCGGGGAGCTGTTTTTT. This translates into CASSRLPPGRFGELFF.

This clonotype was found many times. The CDR3 here is CSAREGGWENTEAFF. CDR3 coding DNA: TGCAGTGCTAGAGAAGGGGGTTGGGAGAACACTGAAGCTTTCTTT. The chain links TRBV20-1 to TRBJ1-1, with D possibly TRBD1 on 6 matching bases. CDR3 size: 15 residues. V lost 0 bases and J 1 base, leaving 12 bases between the germline ends. CDR1 DFQATT and CDR2 SNEGSKA come from the germline V gene (reference sequence).

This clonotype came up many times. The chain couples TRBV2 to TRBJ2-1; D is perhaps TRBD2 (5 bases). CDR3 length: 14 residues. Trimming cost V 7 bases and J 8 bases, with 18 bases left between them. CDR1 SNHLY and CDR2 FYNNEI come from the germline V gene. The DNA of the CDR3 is TGTGCCAGCACCATCTACGGGGTGACCGATGAGCAGTTCTTC. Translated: CASTIYGVTDEQFF.